This paragraph covers one TCR beta chain sequence. In the authors' methods: The authors estimated nucleated cell counts from reference gene primer amplification. This table comes from immunoSEQ multiplex PCR, and its TCRdb copy is limited to in-frame clones, with some not included. Clonal size and the V and J genes are those of that table, whereas D and trimming came from the DNA. The sample carries 300,000 to 450,000 clones, roughly nine tenths recorded once. This specimen comes from a study of blood T cell repertoires in COVID-19. Study-wide context: Samples of COVID-19 (acute and convalescent) were obtained from the United States, Italy and Spain. From T cells, B-cell-depleted T cells, or PBMCs came the material, which was cDNA or gDNA.

Seattle patients were enrolled during active infection and followed longitudinally. The germline V gene encodes CDR1 SGHRS and CDR2 YFSETQ. Deletions cut 3 bases from V and 2 bases from J, with 14 bases between. The CDR3 sequence is 15 residues long. The sequencing input was peripheral blood. The V call is TRBV5-1, the J call TRBJ1-1, with D unclear. The TCR originated in a woman in her 30s with COVID-19, enrolled during active disease. CDR3 sequence reads: CASSSVGVPNTEAFF. In nucleotides, the CDR3 is TGCGCCAGCAGCTCCGTCGGGGTTCCAAACACTGAAGCTTTCTTT. Filled out from reference TRBV5-1 and TRBJ1-1, the complete variable domain reads KAGVTQTPRYLIKTRGQQVTLSCSPISGHRSVSWYQQTPGQGLQFLFEYFSETQRNKGNFPGRFSGRQFSNSRSEMNVSTLELGDSALYLCASSSVGVPNTEAFFGQGTRLTVV.